The rows below give T cell receptor beta chains drawn from one sample of a study of T cells in localized non-small cell lung cancer. Produced via immunoSEQ multiplex PCR; TCRdb's table is partial and in-frame only. The sample carries 65,000 or so clones, 81% recorded once. The sample in question was PBMCs, obtained before any cancer treatment. The source of these receptors is a man aged 35 to 69 with stage II lung adenocarcinoma. The CDR3 runs from the conserved cysteine through the conserved F or W. The D gene is left open where the match is weak. The size of a clone is reported for some rows only, either as once, few or many, or as a class for expanded clones.

size: .; D: TRBD1; J: TRBJ2-3; V: TRBV30; CDR3: CAWSGWGQGTDTQYF; DNA: TGTGCCTGGAGTGGATGGGGACAGGGCACAGATACGCAGTATTTT
size: .; D: TRBD2; J: TRBJ2-1; V: TRBV30; CDR3: CAWTSGSYNEQFF; DNA: TGTGCCTGGACTAGCGGTTCCTACAATGAGCAGTTCTTC
size: .; D: .; J: TRBJ2-7; V: TRBV30; CDR3: CAWSVPRIARSYEQYF; DNA: TGTGCCTGGAGTGTACCTCGGATAGCGCGCTCCTACGAGCAGTACTTC
size: .; D: .; J: TRBJ1-5; V: TRBV19; CDR3: CASSISHGDNQPQHF; DNA: TGTGCCAGTAGTATCTCACACGGGGATAATCAGCCCCAGCATTTT
size: few; D: .; J: TRBJ2-3; V: TRBV7-2; CDR3: CASSYTDTQYF; DNA: TGTGCCAGCAGTTACACAGATACGCAGTATTTT
size: .; D: .; J: TRBJ1-2; V: TRBV15; CDR3: CATSRDPAGASNYGYTF; DNA: TGTGCCACCAGCAGAGATCCTGCAGGGGCCTCTAACTATGGCTACACCTTC
size: .; D: .; J: TRBJ2-1; V: TRBV30; CDR3: CAWLKTGSSYNEQFF; DNA: TGTGCCTGGCTAAAAACCGGGAGCTCCTACAATGAGCAGTTCTTC
size: .; D: .; J: TRBJ1-1; V: TRBV6-5; CDR3: CASVRGNMNTEAFF; DNA: TGTGCCTCAGTGAGGGGAAATATGAACACTGAAGCTTTCTTT
size: .; D: .; J: TRBJ1-1; V: TRBV7-9; CDR3: CASSSDFTEAFF; DNA: TGTGCCAGCAGCTCAGATTTCACTGAAGCTTTCTTT
size: .; D: .; J: TRBJ2-1; V: TRBV11-2; CDR3: CASSLEPGAEQFF; DNA: TGTGCCAGCAGCTTAGAACCGGGGGCTGAGCAGTTCTTC
size: .; D: .; J: TRBJ1-2; V: TRBV6-6; CDR3: CASSGLDQGYGYTF; DNA: TGTGCCAGCAGTGGCTTAGACCAGGGCTATGGCTACACCTTC
size: .; D: .; J: TRBJ2-7; V: TRBV7-2; CDR3: CASSLVPYEQYF; DNA: TGTGCCAGCAGCTTAGTCCCCTACGAGCAGTACTTC
size: .; D: .; J: TRBJ1-5; V: TRBV25-1; CDR3: CASSESGKSGNQPQHF; DNA: TGTGCCAGCAGTGAATCGGGCAAAAGTGGCAATCAGCCCCAGCATTTT
size: .; D: .; J: TRBJ1-1; V: TRBV10-3; CDR3: CAIREGESTEAFF; DNA: TGTGCCATCAGGGAGGGGGAGAGCACTGAAGCTTTCTTT
size: .; D: TRBD2; J: TRBJ2-7; V: TRBV25-1; CDR3: CASSSSGVSYEQYF; DNA: TGTGCCAGCAGTTCTAGCGGGGTTTCCTACGAGCAGTACTTC
size: .; D: .; J: TRBJ2-2; V: TRBV6-5; CDR3: CASRNQWTRDGELFF; DNA: TGTGCCAGCAGAAACCAATGGACCCGTGACGGGGAGCTGTTTTTT
size: .; D: .; J: TRBJ2-1; V: TRBV5-1; CDR3: CASSSGGQTYNEQFF; DNA: TGCGCCAGCAGCTCCGGGGGACAGACGTACAATGAGCAGTTCTTC
size: .; D: .; J: TRBJ2-3; V: TRBV5-8; CDR3: CASSLGGAGADTQYF; DNA: TGTGCCAGCAGCCTAGGGGGAGCAGGGGCAGATACGCAGTATTTT
size: .; D: TRBD2; J: TRBJ2-2; V: TRBV5-5; CDR3: CASSLEAGVGTGELFF; DNA: TGTGCCAGCAGCTTGGAAGCGGGAGTGGGAACCGGGGAGCTGTTTTTT
size: .; D: .; J: TRBJ2-1; V: TRBV5-4; CDR3: CASSTGPGDEQFF; DNA: TGTGCCAGCAGCACGGGCCCTGGCGATGAGCAGTTCTTC
size: .; D: .; J: TRBJ2-7; V: TRBV27; CDR3: CASSLSPGWYEQYF; DNA: TGTGCCAGCAGTTTATCCCCAGGGTGGTACGAGCAGTACTTC
size: .; D: .; J: TRBJ2-1; V: TRBV6-1; CDR3: CASSGGRGTPKDNEQFF; DNA: TGTGCCAGCAGTGGAGGTCGGGGCACTCCGAAGGACAATGAGCAGTTCTTC
size: once; D: TRBD2; J: TRBJ2-7; V: TRBV11-2; CDR3: CASSLRAPRRGDYSYEQYF; DNA: TGTGCCAGCAGCTTAAGGGCCCCACGACGGGGGGATTACTCCTACGAGCAGTACTTC
size: few; D: .; J: TRBJ2-4; V: TRBV19; CDR3: CASSIDGKNIQYF; DNA: TGTGCCAGTAGTATAGACGGCAAAAACATTCAGTACTTC